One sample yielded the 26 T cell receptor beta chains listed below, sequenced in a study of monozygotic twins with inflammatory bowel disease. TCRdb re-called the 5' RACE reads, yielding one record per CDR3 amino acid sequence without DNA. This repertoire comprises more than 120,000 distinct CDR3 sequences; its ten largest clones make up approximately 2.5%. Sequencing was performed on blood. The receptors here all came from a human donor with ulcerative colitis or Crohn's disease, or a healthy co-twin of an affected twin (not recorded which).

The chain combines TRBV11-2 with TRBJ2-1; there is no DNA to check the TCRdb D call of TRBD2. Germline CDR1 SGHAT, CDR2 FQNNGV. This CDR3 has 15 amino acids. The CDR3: CASRRTSGGASEQFF. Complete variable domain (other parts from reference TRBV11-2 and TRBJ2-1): EAGVAQSPRYKIIEKRQSVAFWCNPISGHATLYWYQQILGQGPKLLIQFQNNGVVDDSQLPKDRFSAERLKGVDSTLKIQPAKLEDSAVYLCASRRTSGGASEQFFGPGTRLTVL.

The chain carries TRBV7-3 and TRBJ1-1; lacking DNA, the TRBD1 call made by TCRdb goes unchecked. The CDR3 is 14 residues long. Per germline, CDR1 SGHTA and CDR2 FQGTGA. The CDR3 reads CASSLTGIPAEAFF.

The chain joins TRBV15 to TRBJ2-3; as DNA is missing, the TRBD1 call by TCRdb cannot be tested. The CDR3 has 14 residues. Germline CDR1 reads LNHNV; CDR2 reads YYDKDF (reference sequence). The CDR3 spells CATSRAGMADTQYF. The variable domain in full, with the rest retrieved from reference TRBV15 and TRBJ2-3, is DAMVIQNPRYQVTQFGKPVTLSCSQTLNHNVMYWYQQKSSQAPKLLFHYYDKDFNNEADTPDNFQSRRPNTSFCFLDIRSPGLGDTAMYLCATSRAGMADTQYFGPGTRLTVL.

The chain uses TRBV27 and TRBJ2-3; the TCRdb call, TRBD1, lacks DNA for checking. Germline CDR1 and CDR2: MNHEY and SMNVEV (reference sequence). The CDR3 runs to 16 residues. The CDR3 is CASSLSPGHITDTQYF.

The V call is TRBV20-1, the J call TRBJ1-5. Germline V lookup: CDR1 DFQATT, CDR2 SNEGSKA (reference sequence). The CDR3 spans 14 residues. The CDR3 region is CSARDMLNNQPQHF.

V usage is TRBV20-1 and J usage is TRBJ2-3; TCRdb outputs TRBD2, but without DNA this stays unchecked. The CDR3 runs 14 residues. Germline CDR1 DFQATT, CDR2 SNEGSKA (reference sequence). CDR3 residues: CSAVTSGTSDTQYF.

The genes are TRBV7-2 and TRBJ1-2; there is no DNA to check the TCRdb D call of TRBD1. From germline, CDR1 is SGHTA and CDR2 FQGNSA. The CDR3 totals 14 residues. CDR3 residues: CASNLEQGSYGYTF.

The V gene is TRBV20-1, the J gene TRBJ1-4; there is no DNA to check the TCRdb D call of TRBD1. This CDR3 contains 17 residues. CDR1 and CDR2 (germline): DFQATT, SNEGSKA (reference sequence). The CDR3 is CSARDPQGLATNEKLFF.

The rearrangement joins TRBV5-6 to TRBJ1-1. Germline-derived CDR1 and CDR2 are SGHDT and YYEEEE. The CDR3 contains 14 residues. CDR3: CASSYYRDYTEAFF. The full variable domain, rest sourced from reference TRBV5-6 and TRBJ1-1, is DAGVTQSPTHLIKTRGQQVTLRCSPKSGHDTVSWYQQALGQGPQFIFQYYEEEERQRGNFPDRFSGHQFPNYSSELNVNALLLGDSALYLCASSYYRDYTEAFFGQGTRLTVV.

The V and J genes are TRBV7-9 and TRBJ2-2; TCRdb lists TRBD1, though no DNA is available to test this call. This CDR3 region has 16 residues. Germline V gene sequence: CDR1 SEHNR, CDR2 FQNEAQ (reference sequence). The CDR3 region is CASSPIGGPNTGELFF.

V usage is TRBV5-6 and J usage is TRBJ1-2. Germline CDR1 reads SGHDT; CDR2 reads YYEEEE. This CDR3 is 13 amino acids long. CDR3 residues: CASSPGRADGYTF.

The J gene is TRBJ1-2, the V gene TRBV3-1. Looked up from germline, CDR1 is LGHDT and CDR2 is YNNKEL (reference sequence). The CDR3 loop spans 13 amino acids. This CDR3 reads CASSPSRRIGYTF.

CDR3 amino acids: CASSPYRAGYNEQFF. This rearrangement joins TRBV5-1 to TRBJ2-1; TCRdb picks TRBD2, but there is no DNA to check that call. CDR1 and CDR2 (germline): SGHRS, YFSETQ. This CDR3 has 15 amino acids. Supplemented by reference TRBV5-1 and TRBJ2-1, the full variable domain reads KAGVTQTPRYLIKTRGQQVTLSCSPISGHRSVSWYQQTPGQGLQFLFEYFSETQRNKGNFPGRFSGRQFSNSRSEMNVSTLELGDSALYLCASSPYRAGYNEQFFGPGTRLTVL.

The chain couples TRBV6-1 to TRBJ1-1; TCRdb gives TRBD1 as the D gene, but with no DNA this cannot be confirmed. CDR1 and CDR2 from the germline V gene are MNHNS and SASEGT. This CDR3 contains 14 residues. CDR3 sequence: CASRSGQGRTEAFF.

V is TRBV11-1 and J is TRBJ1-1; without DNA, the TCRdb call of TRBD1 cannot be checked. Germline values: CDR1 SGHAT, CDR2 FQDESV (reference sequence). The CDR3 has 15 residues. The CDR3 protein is CASSHSGGLSTEAFF.

The CDR3 protein is CSARPGTRGTGELFF. The chain links TRBV20-1 to TRBJ2-2; with no DNA, the TCRdb D assignment of TRBD2 cannot be verified. The CDR3 contains 15 residues. Per the germline V gene, CDR1 is DFQATT and CDR2 is SNEGSKA (reference sequence).

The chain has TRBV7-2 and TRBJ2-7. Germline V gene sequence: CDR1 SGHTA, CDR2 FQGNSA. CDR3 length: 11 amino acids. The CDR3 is CASSLTNEQYF.

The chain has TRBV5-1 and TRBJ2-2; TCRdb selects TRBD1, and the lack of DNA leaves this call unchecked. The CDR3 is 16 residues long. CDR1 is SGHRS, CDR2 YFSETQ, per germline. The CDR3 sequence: CASSLMGGPLGGELFF.

CDR3 amino acids: CASSLTRGETQYF. This sequence joins TRBV7-3 and TRBJ2-5. Germline CDR1 SGHTA, CDR2 FQGTGA. The length of the CDR3 is 13 residues.

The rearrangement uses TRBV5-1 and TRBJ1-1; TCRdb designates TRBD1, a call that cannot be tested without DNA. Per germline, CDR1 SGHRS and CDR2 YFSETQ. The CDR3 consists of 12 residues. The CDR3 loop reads CASSQGGTEAFF. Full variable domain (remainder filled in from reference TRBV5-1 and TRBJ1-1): KAGVTQTPRYLIKTRGQQVTLSCSPISGHRSVSWYQQTPGQGLQFLFEYFSETQRNKGNFPGRFSGRQFSNSRSEMNVSTLELGDSALYLCASSQGGTEAFFGQGTRLTVV.

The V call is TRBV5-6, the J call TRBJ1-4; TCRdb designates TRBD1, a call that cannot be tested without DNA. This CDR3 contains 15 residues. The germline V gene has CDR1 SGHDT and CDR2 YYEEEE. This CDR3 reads CASRSLGVEDEKLFF.

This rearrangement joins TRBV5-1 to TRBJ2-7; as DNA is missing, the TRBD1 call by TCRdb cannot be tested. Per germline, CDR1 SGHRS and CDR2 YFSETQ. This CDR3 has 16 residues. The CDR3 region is CASSLGREGATYEQYF.

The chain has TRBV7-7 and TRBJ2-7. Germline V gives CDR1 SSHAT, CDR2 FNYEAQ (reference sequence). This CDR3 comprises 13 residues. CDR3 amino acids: CASSLALTHEQYF. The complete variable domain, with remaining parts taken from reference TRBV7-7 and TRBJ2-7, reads GAGVSQSPRYKVTKRGQDVTLRCDPISSHATLYWYQQALGQGPEFLTYFNYEAQPDKSGLPSDRFSAERPEGSISTLTIQRTEQRDSAMYRCASSLALTHEQYFGPGTRLTVT.

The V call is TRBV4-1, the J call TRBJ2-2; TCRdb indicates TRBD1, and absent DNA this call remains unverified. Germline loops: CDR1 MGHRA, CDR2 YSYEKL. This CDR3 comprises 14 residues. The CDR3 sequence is CASRDRVRTGELFF.

CDR3 sequence reads: CASSSTNRRGYEQYF. This chain joins TRBV12-3 or TRBV12-4 and TRBJ2-7; TCRdb's assignment of TRBD1 cannot be checked, as there is no DNA. The CDR3 loop spans 15 amino acids.

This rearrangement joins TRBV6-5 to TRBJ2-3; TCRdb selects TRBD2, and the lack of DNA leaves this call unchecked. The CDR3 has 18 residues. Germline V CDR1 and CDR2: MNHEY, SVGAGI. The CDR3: CASSFLLRGVPRSDTQYF.